This T cell receptor (beta chain) was profiled in a study of shared clonotypes between healthy human individuals. Findings and caveats of the study: The sampled material consisted only of blood, and tissue repertoires are likely to differ. Naive CD4 clonotype sharing across several donors was approximately 5%.

In this sample, this clone turned up once. What it recognizes is unknown. Germline V gene data show CDR1 as WNHNN and CDR2 as SYGVQD (reference sequence). The CDR3 is 15 amino acids. The V gene end was trimmed by 1 base and the J gene end by 6 bases; junction bases not matched to a gene: 5. All donors were healthy HIV-negative adults lacking recent acute infections or vaccinations. Replicate sorted-subset PCRs were loaded with around 210 ng DNA, 25,000 to 30,000 T cell genomes. This table comes from immunoSEQ multiplex PCR, and its TCRdb copy is limited to in-frame clones, with some not included. Of around 2.1 million clones listed, almost 96% are singletons.

The material sequenced was naive CD4+ T cells sorted from blood. Subset defined: CD45RA+ positively selected. The origin of this receptor is a man aged 18 to 29 in good health. The chain uses TRBV10-1 and TRBJ2-1; TRBD2 matches at 8 bases. CDR3 bases: TGCGCCAGCAGTGAGTTCCGGGGGGGCGTCAATGAGCAGTTCTTC. Its translation is CASSEFRGGVNEQFF.